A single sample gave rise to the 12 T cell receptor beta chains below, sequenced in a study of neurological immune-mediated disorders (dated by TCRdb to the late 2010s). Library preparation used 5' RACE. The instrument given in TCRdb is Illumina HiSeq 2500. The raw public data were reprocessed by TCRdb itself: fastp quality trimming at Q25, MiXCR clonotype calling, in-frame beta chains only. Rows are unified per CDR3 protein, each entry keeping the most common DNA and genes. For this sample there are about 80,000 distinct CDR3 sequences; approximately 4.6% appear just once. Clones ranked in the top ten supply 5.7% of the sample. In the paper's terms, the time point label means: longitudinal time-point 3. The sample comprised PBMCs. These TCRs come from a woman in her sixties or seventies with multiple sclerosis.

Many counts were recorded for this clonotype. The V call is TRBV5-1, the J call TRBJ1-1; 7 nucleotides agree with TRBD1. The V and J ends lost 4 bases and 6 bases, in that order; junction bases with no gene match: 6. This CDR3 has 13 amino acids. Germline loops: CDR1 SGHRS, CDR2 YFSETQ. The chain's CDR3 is CASSRTGQAEAFF. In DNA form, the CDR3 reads TGCGCCAGCAGCAGAACCGGACAGGCTGAAGCTTTCTTT.

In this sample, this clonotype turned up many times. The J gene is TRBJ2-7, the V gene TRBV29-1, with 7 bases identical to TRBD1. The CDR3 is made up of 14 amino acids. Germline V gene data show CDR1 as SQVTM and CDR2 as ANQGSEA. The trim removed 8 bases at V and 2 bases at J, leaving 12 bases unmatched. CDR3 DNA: TGCAGCATAAGGGGGCCGCTAACAGCCTACGAGCAGTACTTC. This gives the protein CSIRGPLTAYEQYF.

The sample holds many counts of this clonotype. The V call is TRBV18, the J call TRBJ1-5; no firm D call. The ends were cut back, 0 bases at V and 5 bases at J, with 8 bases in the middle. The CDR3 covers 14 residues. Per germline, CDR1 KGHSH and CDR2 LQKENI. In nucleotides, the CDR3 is TGTGCCAGCTCACCACCATCTGGGGATCAGCCCCAGCATTTT. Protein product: CASSPPSGDQPQHF.

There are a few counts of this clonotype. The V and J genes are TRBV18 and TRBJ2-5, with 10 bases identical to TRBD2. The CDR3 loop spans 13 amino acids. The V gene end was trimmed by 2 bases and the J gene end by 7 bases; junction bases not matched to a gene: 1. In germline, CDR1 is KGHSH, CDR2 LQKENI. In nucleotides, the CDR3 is TGTGCCAGCTCACCAAGACTAGCGGGGACCCAGTACTTC. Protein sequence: CASSPRLAGTQYF.

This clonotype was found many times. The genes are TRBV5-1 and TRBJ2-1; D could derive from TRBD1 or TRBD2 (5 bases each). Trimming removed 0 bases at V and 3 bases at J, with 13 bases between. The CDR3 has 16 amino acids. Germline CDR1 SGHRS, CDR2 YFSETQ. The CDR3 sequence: CASSLAIGESYNEQFF. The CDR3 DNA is TGCGCCAGCAGCTTGGCCATAGGGGAGAGCTACAATGAGCAGTTCTTC.

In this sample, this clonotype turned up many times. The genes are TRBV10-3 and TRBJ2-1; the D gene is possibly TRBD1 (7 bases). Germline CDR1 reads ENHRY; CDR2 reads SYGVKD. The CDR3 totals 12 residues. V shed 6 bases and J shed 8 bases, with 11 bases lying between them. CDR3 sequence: CAIRGGGDEQFF. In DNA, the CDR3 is TGTGCCATCAGAGGAGGGGGCGATGAGCAGTTCTTC.

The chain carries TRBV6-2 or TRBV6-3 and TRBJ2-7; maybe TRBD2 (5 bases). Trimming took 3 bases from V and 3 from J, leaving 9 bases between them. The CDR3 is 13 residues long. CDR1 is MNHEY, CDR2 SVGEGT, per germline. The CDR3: CASSYAGSYEQYF. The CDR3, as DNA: TGTGCCAGCAGTTATGCTGGGAGCTACGAGCAGTACTTC.

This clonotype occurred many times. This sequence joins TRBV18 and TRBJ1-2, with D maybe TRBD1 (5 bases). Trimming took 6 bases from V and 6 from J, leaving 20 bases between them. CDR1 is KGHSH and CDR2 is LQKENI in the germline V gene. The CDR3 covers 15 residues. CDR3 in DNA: TGTGCCAGCTCGCCCGGGACCCAGGTGGGCGATGGCTACACCTTC. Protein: CASSPGTQVGDGYTF.

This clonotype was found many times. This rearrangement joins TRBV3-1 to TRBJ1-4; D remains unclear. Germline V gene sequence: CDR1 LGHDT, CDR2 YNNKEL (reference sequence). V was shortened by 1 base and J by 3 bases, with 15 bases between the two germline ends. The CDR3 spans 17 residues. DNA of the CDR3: TGTGCCAGCAGCCAAGTCAGCAAGGGTTTGGCTAATGAAAAACTGTTTTTT. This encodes CASSQVSKGLANEKLFF.

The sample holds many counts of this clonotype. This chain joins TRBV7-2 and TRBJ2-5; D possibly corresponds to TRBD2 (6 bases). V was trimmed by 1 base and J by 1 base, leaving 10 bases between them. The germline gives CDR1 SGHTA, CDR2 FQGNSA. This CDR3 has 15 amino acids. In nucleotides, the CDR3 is TGTGCCAGCAGCTTAGGGCCGGGACTCCAAGAGACCCAGTACTTC. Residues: CASSLGPGLQETQYF.

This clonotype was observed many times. DNA for the CDR3: TGCGCCAGCAGCTCTGGACGACAGGGGGGTAACTATGGCTACACCTTC. Protein sequence: CASSSGRQGGNYGYTF. The chain links TRBV5-1 to TRBJ1-2; 9 nucleotides line up with TRBD1. V was clipped by 3 bases and J by 1 base; unmatched bases: 7. This CDR3 comprises 16 residues. Germline values: CDR1 SGHRS, CDR2 YFSETQ.

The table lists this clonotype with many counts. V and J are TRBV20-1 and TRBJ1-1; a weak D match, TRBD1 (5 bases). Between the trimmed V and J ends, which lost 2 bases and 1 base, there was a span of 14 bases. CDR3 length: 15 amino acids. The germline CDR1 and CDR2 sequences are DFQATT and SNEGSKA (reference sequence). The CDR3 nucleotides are TGCAGTGCTAGACAACCAGGGATTCCGAACACTGAAGCTTTCTTT. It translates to CSARQPGIPNTEAFF.